The 10 T cell receptor beta chains below all came from one sample that was sequenced in a study of blood T cells in healthy people across ages. Primers used in a second PCR of about 7 to 12 cycles were a sample-barcoded 5' primer and a J-beta primer mix. A single record per CDR3 protein comes from TCRdb applying MiXCR to the 5' RACE reads. The sample lists fewer than 2 million distinct CDR3 sequences; about 39% were seen once. Sequenced material: blood. The receptors shown here come from a human donor in good health.

This chain joins TRBV29-1 and TRBJ2-5; 7 bases align to TRBD1. Germline V gene sequence: CDR1 SQVTM, CDR2 ANQGSEA. After removal of 0 bases from V and 5 bases from J, the junction contained 9 bases not matched to a gene. The CDR3 is made up of 15 amino acids. In DNA form, the CDR3 reads TGCAGCGTTGAAGAGGGAAGGGGGCCGGGGGAGACCCAGTACTTC. It translates to CSVEEGRGPGETQYF.

This clonotype was counted between two and nine times. The V call is TRBV21-1, the J call TRBJ2-5; TRBD1 reflects the table's D call only, with no check against the DNA. TRBV21-1 is marked as a pseudogene. The length of the CDR3 is 14 residues. As DNA, the CDR3 is TGTGCCAGCAGCAGGTCGGCCGCCTGGGAGACCCAGTACTTC. Its protein is CASSRSAAWETQYF.

The chain recombines TRBV20-1 with TRBJ2-7; TRBD1 matches 7 bases. In germline, CDR1 is DFQATT, CDR2 SNEGSKA (reference sequence). The CDR3 loop spans 13 amino acids. V was pared by 7 bases and J by 6 bases, with 12 bases of the junction left unmatched. DNA of the CDR3: TGCAGTGGCTTGGCAGGGGGAGTTTCCGAGCAGTACTTC. It codes for CSGLAGGVSEQYF.

The gene calls are TRBV5-1 and TRBJ2-1; 8 nucleotides match TRBD2. The CDR3 runs to 15 residues. Germline V CDR1 and CDR2: SGHRS, YFSETQ. J was trimmed by 5 bases and V by 0 bases; bases with no gene match: 4. The CDR3 nucleotides read TGCGCCAGCAGCTTGGTTAGCGGGGCGCACAATGAGCAGTTCTTC. This sequence encodes CASSLVSGAHNEQFF.

V and J are TRBV20-1 and TRBJ2-4, with D possibly called TRBD1 or TRBD2 (6 bases each). The J call is doubtful: the DNA matches TRBJ2-7 better. This CDR3 spans 13 amino acids. Germline values: CDR1 DFQATT, CDR2 SNEGSKA (reference sequence). The CDR3 nucleotides read TGCAGTGTTCAGAAGGGGGGAACCTACGAGCAGTACTTC. Translating gives CSVQKGGTYEQYF.

This clonotype has a count of ten or more. The chain uses TRBV11-2 and TRBJ2-1; possibly TRBD2 for D (5 bases). V lost 3 bases to trimming and J lost 6 bases, with 12 bases between them. This CDR3 has 14 residues. CDR1 is SGHAT and CDR2 is FQNNGV in the germline V gene. The DNA of the CDR3 is TGTGCCAGCAGCTTGAGGCTAGCTGGCAATGAGCAGTTCTTC. Amino acid sequence: CASSLRLAGNEQFF.

The chain carries TRBV7-2 and TRBJ1-2; 8 bases are a match to TRBD1. The CDR3 spans 13 residues. In germline, CDR1 is SGHTA, CDR2 FQGNSA. The V gene end was trimmed by 5 bases and the J gene end by 8 bases; junction bases not matched to a gene: 7. CDR3 DNA: TGTGCCAGCAGCGTGACAGGGGAAGGGGGCTACACCTTC. As protein: CASSVTGEGGYTF.

This clonotype was picked up a small number of times. J is TRBJ2-1 and V is TRBV20-1; 7 positions match TRBD1. CDR1 DFQATT and CDR2 SNEGSKA come from the germline V gene (reference sequence). The CDR3 covers 16 residues. Trimming cost V 6 bases and J 2 bases; bases outside gene matches: 13. The CDR3 nucleotides are TGCAGTGCCACCTTCGAACGACAGGGCGCCTACAATGAGCAGTTCTTC. This gives the protein CSATFERQGAYNEQFF.

The chain uses TRBV18 and TRBJ1-6; 9 bases are a match to TRBD1. V was clipped by 3 bases and J by 9 bases; unmatched bases: 6. There are 15 residues in the CDR3. Germline V CDR1 and CDR2: KGHSH, LQKENI. In DNA form, the CDR3 reads TGTGCCAGCTCACCTGGACAGGGGAGGAGTTCACCCCTCCACTTT. Its translation: CASSPGQGRSSPLHF.

This clonotype was detected a few times. The chain carries TRBV7-2 and TRBJ2-7; tentative D call: TRBD2 (5 bases). In germline, CDR1 is SGHTA, CDR2 FQGNSA. The CDR3 loop spans 14 amino acids. The ends were cut back, 2 bases at V and 2 bases at J, with 10 bases in the middle. The CDR3 DNA reads as TGTGCCAGCAGCTTACTCGGGGATGCCTACGAGCAGTACTTC. Protein: CASSLLGDAYEQYF.